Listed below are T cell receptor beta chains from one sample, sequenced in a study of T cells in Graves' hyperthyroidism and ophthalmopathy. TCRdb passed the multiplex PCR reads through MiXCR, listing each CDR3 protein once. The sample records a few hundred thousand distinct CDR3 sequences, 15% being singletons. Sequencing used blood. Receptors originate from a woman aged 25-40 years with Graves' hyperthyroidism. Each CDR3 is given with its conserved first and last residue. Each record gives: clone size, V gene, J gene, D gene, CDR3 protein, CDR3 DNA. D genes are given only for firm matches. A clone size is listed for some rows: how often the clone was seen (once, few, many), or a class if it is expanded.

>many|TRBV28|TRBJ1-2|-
CASSLGVRHGYTF
TGTGCCAGCAGTTTAGGCGTGCGGCATGGCTACACCTTC
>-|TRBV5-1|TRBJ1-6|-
CASSDADSALPNSPLHF
TGCGCCAGCAGCGACGCGGACAGTGCCCTCCCAAATTCACCCCTCCACTTT
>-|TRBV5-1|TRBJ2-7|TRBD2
CASSLEGGSNEQYF
TGCGCCAGCAGCTTGGAAGGCGGGAGCAACGAGCAGTACTTC
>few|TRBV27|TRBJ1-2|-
CASSFMSREAGGYTF
TGTGCCAGCAGTTTTATGAGCAGGGAAGCTGGTGGCTACACCTTC
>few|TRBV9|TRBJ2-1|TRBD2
CASSVPRLAGDLGSNEQFF
TGTGCCAGCAGCGTACCCCGGCTAGCGGGAGACTTGGGCTCCAATGAGCAGTTCTTC
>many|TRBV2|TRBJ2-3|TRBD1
CASSEWGRTGKPDTQYF
TGTGCCAGCAGTGAGTGGGGACGGACAGGGAAGCCAGATACGCAGTATTTT
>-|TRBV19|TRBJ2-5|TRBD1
CASSSGRDREGLRETQYF
TGTGCCAGTAGTAGCGGCCGGGACAGGGAAGGTCTCCGGGAGACCCAGTACTTC
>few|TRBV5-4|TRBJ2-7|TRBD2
CASSSLAGGNYEQYF
TGTGCCAGCAGCTCTCTAGCGGGAGGAAACTACGAGCAGTACTTC
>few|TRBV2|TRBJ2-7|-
CASTVMNYEQYF
TGTGCCAGCACGGTCATGAACTACGAGCAGTACTTC
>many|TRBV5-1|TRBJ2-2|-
CASSLQDDGELFF
TGCGCCAGCAGCCTGCAAGACGACGGGGAGCTGTTTTTT
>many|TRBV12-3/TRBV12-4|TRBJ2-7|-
CASSGLLYEQYF
TGTGCCAGCAGTGGACTACTCTACGAGCAGTACTTC
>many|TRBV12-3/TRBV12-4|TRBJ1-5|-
CASSLALREGPQHF
TGTGCCAGCAGTTTAGCGCTAAGGGAAGGGCCCCAGCATTTT
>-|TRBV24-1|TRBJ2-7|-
CATSAPGSSEQYF
TGTGCCACCAGTGCACCTGGTTCCTCCGAGCAGTACTTC
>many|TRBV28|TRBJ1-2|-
CASGAREYGYTF
TGTGCCAGCGGGGCTAGGGAGTATGGCTACACCTTC
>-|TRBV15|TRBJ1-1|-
CATSRPQGLGSTEAFF
TGTGCCACCAGCAGGCCACAGGGCTTGGGGAGCACTGAAGCTTTCTTT
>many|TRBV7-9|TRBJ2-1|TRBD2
CASSPNLAGVDNEQFF
TGTGCCAGCAGCCCCAACCTAGCGGGAGTTGACAATGAGCAGTTCTTC
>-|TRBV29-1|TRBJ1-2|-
CSVERGSGYTF
TGCAGCGTTGAACGGGGGTCGGGCTACACCTTC
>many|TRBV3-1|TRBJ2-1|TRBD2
CASSQDVASGSYNEQFF
TGTGCCAGCAGCCAAGATGTGGCTAGCGGATCCTACAATGAGCAGTTCTTC
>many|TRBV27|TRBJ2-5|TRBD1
CASSRQGLETQYF
TGTGCCAGCAGCCGACAGGGTTTAGAGACCCAGTACTTC